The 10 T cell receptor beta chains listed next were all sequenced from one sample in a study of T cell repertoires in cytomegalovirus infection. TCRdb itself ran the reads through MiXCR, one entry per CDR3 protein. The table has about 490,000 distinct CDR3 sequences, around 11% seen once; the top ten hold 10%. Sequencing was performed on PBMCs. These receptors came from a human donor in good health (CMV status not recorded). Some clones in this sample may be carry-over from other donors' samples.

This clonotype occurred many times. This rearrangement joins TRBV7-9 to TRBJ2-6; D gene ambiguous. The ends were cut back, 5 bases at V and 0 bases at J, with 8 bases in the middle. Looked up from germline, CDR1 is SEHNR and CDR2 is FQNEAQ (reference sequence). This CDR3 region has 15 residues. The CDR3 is CASSITDSGANVLTF. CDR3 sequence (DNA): TGTGCCAGCAGCATTACAGACTCTGGGGCCAACGTCCTGACTTTC.

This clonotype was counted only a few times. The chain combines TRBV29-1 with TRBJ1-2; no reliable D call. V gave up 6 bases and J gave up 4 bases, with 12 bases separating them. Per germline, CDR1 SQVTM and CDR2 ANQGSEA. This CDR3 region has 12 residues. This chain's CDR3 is CSVVTNSYGYTF. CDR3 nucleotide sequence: TGCAGCGTCGTGACTAACTCCTATGGCTACACCTTC.

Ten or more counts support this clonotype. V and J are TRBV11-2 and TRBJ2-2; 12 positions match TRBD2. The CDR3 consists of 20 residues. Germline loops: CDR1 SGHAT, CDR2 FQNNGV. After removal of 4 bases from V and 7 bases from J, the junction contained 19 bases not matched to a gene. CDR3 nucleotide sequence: TGTGCCAGCAGCTCCCTATTAGGTACTCGACTAGCGGGAGCACGCGGGGAGCTGTTTTTT. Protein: CASSSLLGTRLAGARGELFF.

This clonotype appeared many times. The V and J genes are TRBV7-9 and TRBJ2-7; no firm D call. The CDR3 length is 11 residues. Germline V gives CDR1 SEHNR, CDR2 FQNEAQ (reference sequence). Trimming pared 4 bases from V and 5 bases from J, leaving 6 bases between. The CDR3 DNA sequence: TGTGCCAGCAGCTCCTTCAACGAGCAGTACTTC. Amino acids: CASSSFNEQYF.

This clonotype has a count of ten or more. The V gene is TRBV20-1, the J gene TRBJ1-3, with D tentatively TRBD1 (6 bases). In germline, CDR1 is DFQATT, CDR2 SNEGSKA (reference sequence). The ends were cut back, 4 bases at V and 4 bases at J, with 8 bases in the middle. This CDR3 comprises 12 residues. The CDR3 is CSAMGAGNTIYF. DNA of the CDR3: TGCAGTGCTATGGGGGCAGGAAACACCATATATTTT.

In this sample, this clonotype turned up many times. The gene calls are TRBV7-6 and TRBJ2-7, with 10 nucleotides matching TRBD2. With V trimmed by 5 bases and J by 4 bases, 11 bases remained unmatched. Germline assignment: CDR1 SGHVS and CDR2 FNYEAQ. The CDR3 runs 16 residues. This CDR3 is CASSPSQLAGRYEQYF. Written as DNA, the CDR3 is TGTGCCAGCAGCCCCAGCCAACTAGCGGGACGGTACGAGCAGTACTTC.

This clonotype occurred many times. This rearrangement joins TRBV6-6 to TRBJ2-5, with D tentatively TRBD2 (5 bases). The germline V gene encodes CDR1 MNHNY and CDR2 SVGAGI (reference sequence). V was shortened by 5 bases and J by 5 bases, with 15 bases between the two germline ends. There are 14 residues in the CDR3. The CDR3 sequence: CASSPSEGRETQYF. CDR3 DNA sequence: TGTGCCAGCAGTCCATCCGAGGGTCGGGAGACCCAGTACTTC.

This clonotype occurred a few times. The CDR3 region has the DNA TGTGCCAGCAGCTGGGGGAATATGAACACTGAAGCTTTCTTT. Its translation is CASSWGNMNTEAFF. The chain employs TRBV7-9 and TRBJ1-1, with D possibly matching TRBD1 (5 bases). V shed 4 bases and J shed 0 bases, with 9 bases lying between them. CDR1 SEHNR and CDR2 FQNEAQ come from the germline V gene (reference sequence). There are 14 residues in the CDR3.

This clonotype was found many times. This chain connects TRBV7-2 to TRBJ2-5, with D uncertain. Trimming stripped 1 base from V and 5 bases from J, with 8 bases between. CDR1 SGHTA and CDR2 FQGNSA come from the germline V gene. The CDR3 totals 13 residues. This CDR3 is CASSLGGWETQYF. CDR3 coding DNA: TGTGCCAGCAGCTTAGGAGGTTGGGAGACCCAGTACTTC.

CDR3 in DNA: TGTGCCAGCAGCCAGGACAGCCTCTCCTACGAGCAGTACTTC. This gives the protein CASSQDSLSYEQYF. This chain joins TRBV3-1 and TRBJ2-7; a possible D gene is TRBD1 (6 bases). This CDR3 spans 14 amino acids. In germline, CDR1 is LGHDT, CDR2 YNNKEL (reference sequence). The V and J ends lost 3 bases and 0 bases respectively, with 9 bases between them.